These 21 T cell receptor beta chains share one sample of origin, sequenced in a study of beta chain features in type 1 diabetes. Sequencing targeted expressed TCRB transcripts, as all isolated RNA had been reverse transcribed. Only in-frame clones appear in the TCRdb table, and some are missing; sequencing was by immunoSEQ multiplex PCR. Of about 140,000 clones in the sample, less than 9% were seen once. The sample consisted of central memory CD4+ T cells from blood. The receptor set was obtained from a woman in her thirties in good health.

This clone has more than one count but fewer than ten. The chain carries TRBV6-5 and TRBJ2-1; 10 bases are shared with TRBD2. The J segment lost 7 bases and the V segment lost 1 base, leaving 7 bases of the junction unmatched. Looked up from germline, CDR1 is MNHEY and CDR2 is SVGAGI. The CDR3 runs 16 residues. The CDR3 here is CASSYLSSGRLNEQFF. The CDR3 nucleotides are TGTGCCAGCAGTTACTTGTCTAGCGGGAGACTTAATGAGCAGTTCTTC.

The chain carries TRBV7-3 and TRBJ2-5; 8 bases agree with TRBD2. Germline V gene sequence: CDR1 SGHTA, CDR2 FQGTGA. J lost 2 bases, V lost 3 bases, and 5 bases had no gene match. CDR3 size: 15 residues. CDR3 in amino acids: CASSFGGRRQETQYF. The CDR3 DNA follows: TGTGCCAGCAGCTTCGGCGGGAGGAGGCAAGAGACCCAGTACTTC.

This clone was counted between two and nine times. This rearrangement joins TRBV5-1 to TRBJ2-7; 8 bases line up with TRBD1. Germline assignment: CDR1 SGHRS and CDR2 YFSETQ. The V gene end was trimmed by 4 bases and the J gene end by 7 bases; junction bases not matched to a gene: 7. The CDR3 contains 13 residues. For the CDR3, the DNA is TGCGCCAGCAGCACGGGGACAGGAAGAGAGCAGTACTTC. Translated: CASSTGTGREQYF.

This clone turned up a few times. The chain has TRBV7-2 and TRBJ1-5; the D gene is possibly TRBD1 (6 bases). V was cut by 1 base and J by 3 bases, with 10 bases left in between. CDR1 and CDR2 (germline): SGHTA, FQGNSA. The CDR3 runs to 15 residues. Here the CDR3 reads CASSLEGVINQPQHF. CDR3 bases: TGTGCCAGCAGCTTAGAGGGGGTTATCAATCAGCCCCAGCATTTT.

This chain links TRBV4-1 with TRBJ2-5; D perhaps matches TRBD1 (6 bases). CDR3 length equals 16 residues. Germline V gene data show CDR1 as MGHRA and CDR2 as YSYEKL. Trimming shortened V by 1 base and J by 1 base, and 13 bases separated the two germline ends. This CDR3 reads CASSQGAGDVQETQYF. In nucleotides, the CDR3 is TGCGCCAGCAGCCAAGGGGCAGGGGATGTCCAAGAGACCCAGTACTTC.

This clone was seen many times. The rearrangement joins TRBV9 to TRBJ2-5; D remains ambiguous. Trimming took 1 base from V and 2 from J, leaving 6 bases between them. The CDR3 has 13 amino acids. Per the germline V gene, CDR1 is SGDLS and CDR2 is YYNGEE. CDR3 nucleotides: TGTGCCAGCAGCGTACTCCCTCAAGAGACCCAGTACTTC. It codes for CASSVLPQETQYF.

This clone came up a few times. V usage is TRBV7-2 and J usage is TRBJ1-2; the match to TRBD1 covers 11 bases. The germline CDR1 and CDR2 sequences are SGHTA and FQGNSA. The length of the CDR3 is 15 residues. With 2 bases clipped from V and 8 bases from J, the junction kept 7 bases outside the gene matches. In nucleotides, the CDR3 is TGTGCCAGCAGCTTAACCAAGGGACAGGGGGAGGGCTACACCTTC. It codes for CASSLTKGQGEGYTF.

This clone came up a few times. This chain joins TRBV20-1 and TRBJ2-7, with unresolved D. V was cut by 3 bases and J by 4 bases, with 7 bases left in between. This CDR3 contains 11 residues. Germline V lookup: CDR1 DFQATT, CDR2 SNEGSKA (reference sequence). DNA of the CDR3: TGCAGTGCTAGCACCGCGTACGAGCAGTACTTC. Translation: CSASTAYEQYF.

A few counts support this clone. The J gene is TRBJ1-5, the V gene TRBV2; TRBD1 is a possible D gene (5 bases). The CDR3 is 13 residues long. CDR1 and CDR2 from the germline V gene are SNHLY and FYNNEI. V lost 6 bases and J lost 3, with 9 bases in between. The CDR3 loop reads CASRGRANQPQHF. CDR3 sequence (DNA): TGTGCCAGCAGGGGCAGGGCCAATCAGCCCCAGCATTTT.

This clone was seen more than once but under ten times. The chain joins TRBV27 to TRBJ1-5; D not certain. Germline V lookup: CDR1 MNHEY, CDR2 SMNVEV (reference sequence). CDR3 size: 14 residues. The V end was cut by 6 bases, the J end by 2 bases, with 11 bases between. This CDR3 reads CASSPQRGNQPQHF. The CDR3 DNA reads TGTGCCAGCAGCCCGCAGAGGGGCAATCAGCCCCAGCATTTT.

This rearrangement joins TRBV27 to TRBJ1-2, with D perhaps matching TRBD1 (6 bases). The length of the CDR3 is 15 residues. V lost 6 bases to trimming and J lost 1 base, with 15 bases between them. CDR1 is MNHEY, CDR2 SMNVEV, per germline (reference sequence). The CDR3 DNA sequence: TGTGCCAGCAGGGGGCAGGGAGGGGGTAACTATGGCTACACCTTC. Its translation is CASRGQGGGNYGYTF.

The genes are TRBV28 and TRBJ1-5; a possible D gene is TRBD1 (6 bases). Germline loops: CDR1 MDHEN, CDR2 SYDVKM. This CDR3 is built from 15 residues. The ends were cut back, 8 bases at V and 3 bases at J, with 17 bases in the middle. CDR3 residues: CASERQVLHNQPQHF. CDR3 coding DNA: TGTGCCAGCGAGCGACAGGTTTTACACAATCAGCCCCAGCATTTT.

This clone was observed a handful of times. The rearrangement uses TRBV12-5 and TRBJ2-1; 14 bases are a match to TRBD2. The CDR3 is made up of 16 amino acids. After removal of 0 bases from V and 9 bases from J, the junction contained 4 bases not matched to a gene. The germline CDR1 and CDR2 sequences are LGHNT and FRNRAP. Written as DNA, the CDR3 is TGTGCTAGTGGTTTGGTGGCGACTAGCGGGAGGGGTGAGCAGTTCTTC. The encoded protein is CASGLVATSGRGEQFF.

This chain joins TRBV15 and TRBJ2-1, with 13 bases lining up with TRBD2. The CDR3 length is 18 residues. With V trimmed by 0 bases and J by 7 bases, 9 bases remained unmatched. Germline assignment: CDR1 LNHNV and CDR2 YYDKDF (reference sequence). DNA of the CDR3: TGTGCCACCAGCAGAGATTTCCAACGGACTAGCGGGAGAAATGAGCAGTTCTTC. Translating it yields CATSRDFQRTSGRNEQFF.

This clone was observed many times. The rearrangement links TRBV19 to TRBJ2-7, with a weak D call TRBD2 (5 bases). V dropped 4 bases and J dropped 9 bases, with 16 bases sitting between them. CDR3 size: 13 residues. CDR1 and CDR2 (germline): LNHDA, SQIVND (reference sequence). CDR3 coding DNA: TGTGCCAGTAGTACCCTTACGGGGAAGAGGCAGTACTTC. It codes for CASSTLTGKRQYF. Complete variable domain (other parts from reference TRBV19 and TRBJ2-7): DGGITQSPKYLFRKEGQNVTLSCEQNLNHDAMYWYRQDPGQGLRLIYYSQIVNDFQKGDIAEGYSVSREKKESFPLTVTSAQKNPTAFYLCASSTLTGKRQYFGPGTRLTVT.

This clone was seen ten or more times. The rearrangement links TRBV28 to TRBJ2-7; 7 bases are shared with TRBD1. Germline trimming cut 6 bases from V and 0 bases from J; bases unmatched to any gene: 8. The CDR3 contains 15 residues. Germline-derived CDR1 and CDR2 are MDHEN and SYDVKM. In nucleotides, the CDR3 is TGTGCCAGCAGACTAACCGGGACAGTCTCCTACGAGCAGTACTTC. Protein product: CASRLTGTVSYEQYF.

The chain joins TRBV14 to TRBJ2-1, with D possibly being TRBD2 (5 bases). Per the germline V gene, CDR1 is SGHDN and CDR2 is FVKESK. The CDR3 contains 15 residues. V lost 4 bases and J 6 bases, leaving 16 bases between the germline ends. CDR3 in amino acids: CASSRRAGPSNEQFF. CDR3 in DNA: TGTGCCAGCAGCCGACGGGCGGGCCCTAGCAATGAGCAGTTCTTC.

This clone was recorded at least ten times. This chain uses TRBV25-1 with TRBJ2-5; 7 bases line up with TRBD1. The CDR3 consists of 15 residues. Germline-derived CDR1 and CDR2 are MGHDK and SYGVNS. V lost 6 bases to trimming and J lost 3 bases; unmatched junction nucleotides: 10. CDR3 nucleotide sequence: TGTGCCAGCAGCGGATGGGTAGGACAGGAAGAGACCCAGTACTTC. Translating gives CASSGWVGQEETQYF.

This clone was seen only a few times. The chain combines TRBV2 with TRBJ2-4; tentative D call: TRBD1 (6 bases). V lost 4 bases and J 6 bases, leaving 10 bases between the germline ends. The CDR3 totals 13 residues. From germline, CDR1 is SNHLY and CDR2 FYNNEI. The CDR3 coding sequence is TGTGCCAGCAGTGGGACAGAGTTAAACATTCAGTACTTC. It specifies CASSGTELNIQYF.

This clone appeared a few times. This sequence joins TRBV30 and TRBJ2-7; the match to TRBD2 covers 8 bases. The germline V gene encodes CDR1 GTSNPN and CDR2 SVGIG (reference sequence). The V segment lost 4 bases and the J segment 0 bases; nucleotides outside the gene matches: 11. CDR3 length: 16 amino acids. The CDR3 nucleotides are TGTGCCTGGAATAGGGCGGGAGGTTCCCCCTCCTACGAGCAGTACTTC. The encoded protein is CAWNRAGGSPSYEQYF.

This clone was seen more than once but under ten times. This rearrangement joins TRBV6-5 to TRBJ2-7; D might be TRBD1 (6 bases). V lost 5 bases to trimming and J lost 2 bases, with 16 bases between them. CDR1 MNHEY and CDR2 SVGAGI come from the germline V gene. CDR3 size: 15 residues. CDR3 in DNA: TGTGCCAGCAGTCCAACCTTCCGGGACACCTACGAGCAGTACTTC. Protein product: CASSPTFRDTYEQYF.